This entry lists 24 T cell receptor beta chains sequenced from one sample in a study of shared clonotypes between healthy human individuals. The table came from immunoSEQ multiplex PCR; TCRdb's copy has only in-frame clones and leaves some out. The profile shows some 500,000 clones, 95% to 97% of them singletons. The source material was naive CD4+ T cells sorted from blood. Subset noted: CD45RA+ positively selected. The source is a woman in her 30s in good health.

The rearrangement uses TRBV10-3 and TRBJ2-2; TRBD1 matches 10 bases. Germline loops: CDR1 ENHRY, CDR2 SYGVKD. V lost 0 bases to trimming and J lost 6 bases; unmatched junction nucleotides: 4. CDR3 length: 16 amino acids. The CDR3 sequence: CAISESDRGDSGELFF. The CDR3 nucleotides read TGTGCCATCAGTGAGTCGGACAGGGGGGACTCCGGGGAGCTGTTTTTT.

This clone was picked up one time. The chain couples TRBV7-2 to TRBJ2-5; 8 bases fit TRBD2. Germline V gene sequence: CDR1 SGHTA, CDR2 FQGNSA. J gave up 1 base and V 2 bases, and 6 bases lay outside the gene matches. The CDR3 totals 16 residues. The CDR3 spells CASSLMRGASQETQYF. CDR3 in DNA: TGTGCCAGCAGCTTAATGCGGGGGGCCTCCCAAGAGACCCAGTACTTC.

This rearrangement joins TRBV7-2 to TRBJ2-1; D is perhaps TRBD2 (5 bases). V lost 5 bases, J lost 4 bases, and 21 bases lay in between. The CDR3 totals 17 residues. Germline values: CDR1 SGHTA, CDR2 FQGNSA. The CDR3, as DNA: TGTGCCAGCAGCCCCCGGACTGGCCCCTCCCCATACAATGAGCAGTTCTTC. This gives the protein CASSPRTGPSPYNEQFF.

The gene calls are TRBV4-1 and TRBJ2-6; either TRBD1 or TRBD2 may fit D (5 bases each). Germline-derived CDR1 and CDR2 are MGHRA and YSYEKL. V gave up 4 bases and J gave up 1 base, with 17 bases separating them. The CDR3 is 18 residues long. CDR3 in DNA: TGCGCCAGCAGCCGGTCCGGAGGTAGGGGATCTGGGGCCAACGTCCTGACTTTC. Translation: CASSRSGGRGSGANVLTF.

The CDR3 here is CASSLTSGRAYEQYF. CDR3 DNA: TGTGCCAGCAGCCTTACTAGCGGGAGGGCCTACGAGCAGTACTTC. The V gene is TRBV7-9, the J gene TRBJ2-7; TRBD2 aligns across 13 bases. Looked up from germline, CDR1 is SEHNR and CDR2 is FQNEAQ (reference sequence). This CDR3 is 15 amino acids long. Trimming cost V 5 bases and J 2 bases; bases outside gene matches: 3.

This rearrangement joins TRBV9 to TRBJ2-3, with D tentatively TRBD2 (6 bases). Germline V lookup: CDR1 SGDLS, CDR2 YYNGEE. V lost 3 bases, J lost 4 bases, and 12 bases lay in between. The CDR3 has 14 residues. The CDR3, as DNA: TGTGCCAGCAGCGAGGCGGGAAGGCCAGATACGCAGTATTTT. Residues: CASSEAGRPDTQYF.

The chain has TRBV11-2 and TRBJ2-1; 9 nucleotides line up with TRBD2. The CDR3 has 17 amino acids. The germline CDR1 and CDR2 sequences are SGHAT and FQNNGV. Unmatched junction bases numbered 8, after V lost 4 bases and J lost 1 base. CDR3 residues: CASSSSLLAGSYNEQFF. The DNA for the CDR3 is TGTGCCAGCAGCTCATCTCTTCTAGCGGGATCCTACAATGAGCAGTTCTTC.

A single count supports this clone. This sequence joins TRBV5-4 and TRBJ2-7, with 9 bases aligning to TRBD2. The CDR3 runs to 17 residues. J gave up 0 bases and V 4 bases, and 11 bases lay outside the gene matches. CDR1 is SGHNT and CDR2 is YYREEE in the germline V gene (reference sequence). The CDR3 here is CASSKSVLAGSSYEQYF. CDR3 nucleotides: TGTGCCAGCAGCAAGAGTGTCCTAGCGGGGAGCTCCTACGAGCAGTACTTC. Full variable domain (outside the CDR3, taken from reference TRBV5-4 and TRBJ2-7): ETGVTQSPTHLIKTRGQQVTLRCSSQSGHNTVSWYQQALGQGPQFIFQYYREEENGRGNFPPRFSGLQFPNYSSELNVNALELDDSALYLCASSKSVLAGSSYEQYFGPGTRLTVT.

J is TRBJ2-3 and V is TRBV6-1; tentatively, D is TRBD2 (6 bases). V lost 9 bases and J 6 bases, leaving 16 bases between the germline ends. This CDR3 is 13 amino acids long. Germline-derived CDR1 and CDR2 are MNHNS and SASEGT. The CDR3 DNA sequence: TGTGCCAGTGCCGGGGGAGCGAGGGATACGCAGTATTTT. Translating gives CASAGGARDTQYF.

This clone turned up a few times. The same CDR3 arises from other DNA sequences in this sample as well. The CDR3 DNA reads TGTGCCAGCAGCTTGGGACAGCCCACAGATACGCAGTATTTT. It translates to CASSLGQPTDTQYF. This sequence joins TRBV7-2 and TRBJ2-3; 7 bases line up with TRBD1. CDR1 SGHTA and CDR2 FQGNSA come from the germline V gene. There are 14 residues in the CDR3. V trimming: 3 bases; J trimming: 2 bases; junction bases outside the gene matches: 2. The full variable domain, its missing parts supplied by reference TRBV7-2 and TRBJ2-3, is GAGVSQSPSNKVTEKGKDVELRCDPISGHTALYWYRQSLGQGLEFLIYFQGNSAPDKSGLPSDRFSAERTGGSVSTLTIQRTQQEDSAVYLCASSLGQPTDTQYFGPGTRLTVL.

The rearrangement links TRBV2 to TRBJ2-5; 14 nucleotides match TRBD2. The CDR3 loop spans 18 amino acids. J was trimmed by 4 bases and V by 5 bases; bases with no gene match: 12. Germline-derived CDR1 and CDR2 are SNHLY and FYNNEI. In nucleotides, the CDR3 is TGTGCCAGCAGTTATGCCGGGACTAGCGGGAGTCGGGGAGAGACCCAGTACTTC. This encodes CASSYAGTSGSRGETQYF.

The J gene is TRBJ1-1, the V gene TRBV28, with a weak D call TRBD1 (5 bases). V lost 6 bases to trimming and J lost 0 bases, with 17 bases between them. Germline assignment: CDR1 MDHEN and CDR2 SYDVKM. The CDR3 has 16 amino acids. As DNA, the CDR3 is TGTGCCAGCAGCAGGCGGGGGAGGGGCGTGAACACTGAAGCTTTCTTT. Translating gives CASSRRGRGVNTEAFF.

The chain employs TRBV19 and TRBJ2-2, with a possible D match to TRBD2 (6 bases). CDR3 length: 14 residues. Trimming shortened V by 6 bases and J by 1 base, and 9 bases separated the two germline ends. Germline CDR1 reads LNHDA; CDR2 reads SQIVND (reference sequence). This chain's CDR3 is CASREAGNTGELFF. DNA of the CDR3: TGTGCCAGTAGGGAAGCGGGGAACACCGGGGAGCTGTTTTTT.

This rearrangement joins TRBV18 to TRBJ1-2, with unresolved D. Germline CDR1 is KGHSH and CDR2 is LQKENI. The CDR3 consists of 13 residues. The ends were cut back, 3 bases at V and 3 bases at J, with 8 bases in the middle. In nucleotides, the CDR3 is TGTGCCAGCTCACCCACTGAAGACTATGGCTACACCTTC. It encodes CASSPTEDYGYTF.

The CDR3 sequence is CASSELRGAAGELFF. The CDR3 nucleotides are TGTGCCAGCAGTGAATTGAGGGGCGCGGCCGGGGAGCTGTTTTTT. The chain combines TRBV2 with TRBJ2-2; D is possibly TRBD1 or TRBD2 (5 bases each). The CDR3 spans 15 residues. Germline V CDR1 and CDR2: SNHLY, FYNNEI. Trimming pared 2 bases from V and 6 bases from J, leaving 13 bases between.

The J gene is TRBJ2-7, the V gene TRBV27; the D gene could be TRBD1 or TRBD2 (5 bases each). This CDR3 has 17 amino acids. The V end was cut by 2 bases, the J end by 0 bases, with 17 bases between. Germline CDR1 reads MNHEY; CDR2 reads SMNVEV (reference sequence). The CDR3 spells CASSLEGTWGSSYEQYF. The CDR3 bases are TGTGCCAGCAGTTTAGAAGGGACGTGGGGGAGCTCCTACGAGCAGTACTTC.

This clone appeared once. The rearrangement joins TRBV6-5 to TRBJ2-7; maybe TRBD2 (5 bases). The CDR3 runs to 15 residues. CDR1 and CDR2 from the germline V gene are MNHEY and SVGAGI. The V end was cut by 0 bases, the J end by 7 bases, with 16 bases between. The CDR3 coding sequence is TGTGCCAGCAGTTACTCGATAGTCATCGGGGAAGAGCAGTACTTC. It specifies CASSYSIVIGEEQYF.

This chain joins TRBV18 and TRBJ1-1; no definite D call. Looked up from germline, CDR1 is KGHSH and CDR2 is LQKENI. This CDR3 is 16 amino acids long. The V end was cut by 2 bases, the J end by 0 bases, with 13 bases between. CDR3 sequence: CASSPVPVIMNTEAFF. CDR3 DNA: TGTGCCAGCTCACCAGTTCCGGTTATCATGAACACTGAAGCTTTCTTT. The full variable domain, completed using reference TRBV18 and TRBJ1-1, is NAGVMQNPRHLVRRRGQEARLRCSPMKGHSHVYWYRQLPEEGLKFMVYLQKENIIDESGMPKERFSAEFPKEGPSILRIQQVVRGDSAAYFCASSPVPVIMNTEAFFGQGTRLTVV.

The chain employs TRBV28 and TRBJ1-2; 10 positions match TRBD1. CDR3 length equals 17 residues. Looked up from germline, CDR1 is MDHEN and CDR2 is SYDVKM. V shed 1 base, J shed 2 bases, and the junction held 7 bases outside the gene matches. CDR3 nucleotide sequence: TGTGCCAGCAGTTTATTAGGGACAGGGGTTGGGAACTATGGCTACACCTTC. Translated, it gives CASSLLGTGVGNYGYTF.

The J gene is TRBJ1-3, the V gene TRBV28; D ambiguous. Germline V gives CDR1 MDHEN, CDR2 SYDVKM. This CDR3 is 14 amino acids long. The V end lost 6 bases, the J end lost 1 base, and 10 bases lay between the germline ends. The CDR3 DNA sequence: TGTGCCAGCAGCCGAAGGGTGTCTGGAAACACCATATATTTT. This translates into CASSRRVSGNTIYF.

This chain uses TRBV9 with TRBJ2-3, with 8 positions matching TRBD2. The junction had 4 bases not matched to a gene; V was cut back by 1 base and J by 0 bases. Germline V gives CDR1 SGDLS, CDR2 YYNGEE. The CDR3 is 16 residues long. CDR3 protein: CASSVTLAGSTDTQYF. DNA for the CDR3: TGTGCCAGCAGCGTAACCCTAGCGGGTAGCACAGATACGCAGTATTTT.

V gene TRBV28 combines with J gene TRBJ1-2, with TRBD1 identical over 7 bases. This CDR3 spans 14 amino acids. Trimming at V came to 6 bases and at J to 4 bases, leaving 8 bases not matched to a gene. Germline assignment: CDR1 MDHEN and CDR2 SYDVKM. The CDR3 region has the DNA TGTGCCAGCAGCCGACAGGGTGCGGGCTATGGCTACACCTTC. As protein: CASSRQGAGYGYTF.

This CDR3 is CAWALQETQYF. CDR3 sequence (DNA): TGTGCCTGGGCTCTCCAAGAGACCCAGTACTTC. V gene TRBV30 combines with J gene TRBJ2-5; no definite D call. The V and J ends lost 5 bases and 1 base respectively, with 5 bases between them. The CDR3 has 11 residues. The germline V gene encodes CDR1 GTSNPN and CDR2 SVGIG (reference sequence).

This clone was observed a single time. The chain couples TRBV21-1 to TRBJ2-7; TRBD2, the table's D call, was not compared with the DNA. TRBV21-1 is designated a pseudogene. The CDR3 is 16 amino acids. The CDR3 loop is CASSKDGASGDYEQYF. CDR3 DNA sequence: TGTGCCAGCAGCAAAGATGGGGCTAGCGGAGACTACGAGCAGTACTTC.